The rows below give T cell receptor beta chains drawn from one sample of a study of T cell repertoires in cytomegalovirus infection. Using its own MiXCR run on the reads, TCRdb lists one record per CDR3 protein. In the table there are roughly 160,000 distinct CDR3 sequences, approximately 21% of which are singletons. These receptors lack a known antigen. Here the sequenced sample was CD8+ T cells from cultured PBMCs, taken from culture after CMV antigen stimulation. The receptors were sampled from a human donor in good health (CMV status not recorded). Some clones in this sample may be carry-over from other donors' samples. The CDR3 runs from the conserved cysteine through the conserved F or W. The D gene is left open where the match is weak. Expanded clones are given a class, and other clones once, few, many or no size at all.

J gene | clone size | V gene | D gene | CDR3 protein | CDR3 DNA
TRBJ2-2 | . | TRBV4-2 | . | CASSQYGGTPSYPNTGELFF | TGTGCCAGCAGCCAATACGGAGGGACCCCGTCGTACCCGAACACCGGGGAGCTGTTTTTT
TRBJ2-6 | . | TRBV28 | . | CASSTQSFEVNVLTF | TGTGCCAGCAGTACACAGTCATTCGAGGTCAACGTCCTGACTTTC
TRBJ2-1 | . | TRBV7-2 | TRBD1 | CASSRDRGRNNEQFF | TGTGCCAGCAGCCGGGACAGGGGGAGGAACAATGAGCAGTTCTTC
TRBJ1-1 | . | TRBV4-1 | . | CASGHNTEAFF | TGCGCCAGCGGCCATAACACTGAAGCTTTCTTT
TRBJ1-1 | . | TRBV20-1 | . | CSAREGLGF | TGCAGTGCTAGAGAGGGCCTGGGATTT
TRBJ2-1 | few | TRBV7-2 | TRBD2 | CASSLRLAGAISYNEQFF | TGTGCCAGCAGCTTAAGACTAGCGGGGGCAATCTCCTACAATGAGCAGTTCTTC
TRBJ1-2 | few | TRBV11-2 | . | CASSLDRTGTELGYTF | TGTGCCAGCAGCTTAGATCGCACGGGAACCGAGCTAGGCTACACCTTC
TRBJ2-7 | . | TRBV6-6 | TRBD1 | CALTGGAYEQYF | TGTGCACTGACAGGGGGGGCCTACGAGCAGTACTTC
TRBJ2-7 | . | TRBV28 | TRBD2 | CASTPGGMGYEQYF | TGTGCCAGCACCCCGGGGGGGATGGGTTACGAGCAGTACTTC
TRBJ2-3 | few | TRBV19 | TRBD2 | CASSNGLAGGDTQYF | TGTGCCAGTAGTAATGGACTAGCGGGGGGGGATACGCAGTATTTT
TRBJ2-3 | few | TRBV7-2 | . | CASSLNRVGDTQYF | TGTGCCAGCAGCTTAAACAGGGTAGGGGATACGCAGTATTTT